This record looks at one T cell receptor beta chain sequence and its context. The data were obtained in a study of sequential checkpoint blockade in melanoma. Study context: Randomization was 1:1 between first-line nivolumab→ipilimumab and ipilimumab→nivolumab. After both sequences, patients received maintenance nivolumab.

Here immunoSEQ multiplex PCR was the method, and the copy in TCRdb shows in-frame clones only, minus some. This table has more than 9,000 clones, 76% appearing once. The germline V gene encodes CDR1 MNHEY and CDR2 SMNVEV (reference sequence). This CDR3 has 13 residues. V shed 5 bases and J shed 5 bases, with 12 bases lying between them. The treatment denotes: randomized to nivolumab then ipilimumab (arm A) or the reverse (arm B). DNA-damaging chemotherapy had not been given to any patient beforehand. PBMC sorting kept live CD3+CD8+ cells without CD19 or CD56. The rearrangement links TRBV27 to TRBJ1-2; unclear D gene. This clonotype originated in a human donor with melanoma. The sample consisted of CD8+ T cells sorted from blood (inferred from file names), taken from a patient given nivolumab and ipilimumab in sequence. This chain's CDR3 is CASSAPGSYGYTF. The CDR3 DNA follows: TGTGCCAGCAGTGCCCCCGGGTCTTATGGCTACACCTTC.